Described below is a single T cell receptor (beta chain) sequence and its context. This sample was taken from a study of shared clonotypes between healthy human individuals. Measured with immunoSEQ multiplex PCR; TCRdb has only the in-frame clones, and not every one. The data show about 1 million clones, approximately 76% seen once. The sequencing input was memory CD4+ T cells sorted from blood. Subset noted: CD45RA-negative fraction. The sequence came from a man younger than 35 in good health.

CDR3 protein: CASSAGLAGVGEQFF. The DNA for the CDR3 is TGTGCCAGCAGCGCGGGACTAGCGGGAGTGGGTGAGCAGTTCTTC. The J gene is TRBJ2-1, the V gene TRBV5-4, with 14 bases that match TRBD2. The germline V gene has CDR1 SGHNT and CDR2 YYREEE (reference sequence). The CDR3 is 15 residues long. The V segment lost 4 bases and the J segment 9 bases; nucleotides outside the gene matches: 6. Full variable domain (outside the CDR3, taken from reference TRBV5-4 and TRBJ2-1): ETGVTQSPTHLIKTRGQQVTLRCSSQSGHNTVSWYQQALGQGPQFIFQYYREEENGRGNFPPRFSGLQFPNYSSELNVNALELDDSALYLCASSAGLAGVGEQFFGPGTRLTVL.